The 30 T cell receptor beta chains listed next were all sequenced from one sample in a study of T cell responses to AZD1222 COVID-19 vaccine. Sequenced by immunoSEQ multiplex PCR; TCRdb stores in-frame clones only, minus some. The repertoire holds about 160,000 clones, with roughly 88% as singletons. Source: peripheral blood, taken 28 days after the second AZD1222 dose. The source is an adult who received the AZD1222 COVID-19 vaccine.

This clone is a singleton in its sample. The gene calls are TRBV27 and TRBJ2-1; a weak D match, TRBD2 (7 bases). The length of the CDR3 is 15 residues. Germline V gene lookup returns CDR1 MNHEY and CDR2 SMNVEV (reference sequence). V lost 3 bases and J 4 bases, leaving 13 bases between the germline ends. The CDR3 DNA is TGTGCCAGCAGTTTTGGGGGGGCCGGGTACAATGAGCAGTTCTTC. Encoded protein: CASSFGGAGYNEQFF.

V usage is TRBV3-1 (or the pseudogene TRBV3-2) and J usage is TRBJ1-4, with D unclear. The V end lost 4 bases, the J end lost 8 bases, and 11 bases lay between the germline ends. Germline values: CDR1 LGHDT, CDR2 YNNKEL (reference sequence). The CDR3 is made up of 13 amino acids. The CDR3 DNA follows: TGTGCCAGCAGCCTAAGGAGTGAGGAAAAACTGTTTTTT. Translated: CASSLRSEEKLFF.

The J gene is TRBJ1-1, the V gene TRBV27; D may be TRBD1 (6 bases). V was pared by 10 bases and J by 1 base, with 13 bases between. The V gene's germline CDR1 is MNHEY and CDR2 SMNVEV (reference sequence). The CDR3 is made up of 13 amino acids. This CDR3 is CATQQGWNTEAFF. CDR3 nucleotides: TGTGCCACACAACAGGGTTGGAACACTGAAGCTTTCTTT.

This chain links TRBV12-3 or TRBV12-4 with TRBJ1-1; D is ambiguous. This CDR3 has 11 amino acids. Trimming left V 8 bases short and J 6 bases short, with 10 bases between. CDR3 loop: CASGRDPEAFF. In DNA, the CDR3 is TGTGCCAGCGGGAGAGACCCTGAAGCTTTCTTT.

Worth noting for this clone: Compared with germline, one end of the junction differs, possibly owing to a read error. This chain connects TRBV18 to TRBJ1-2; D unresolved. Germline V gene data show CDR1 as KGHSH and CDR2 as LQKENI. The length of the CDR3 is 15 residues. The CDR3 loop reads CASSPPAAANYGYTF. The CDR3 DNA sequence: TGTGCCAGCTCACCGCCTGCGGCAGCTAATTATGGCTACACCTTC.

This clone appeared a single time. The chain couples TRBV7-9 to TRBJ2-3; the D is unclear. Germline CDR1 reads SEHNR; CDR2 reads FQNEAQ (reference sequence). V shed 3 bases and J shed 12 bases, with 13 bases lying between them. The CDR3 has 12 residues. The CDR3: CASSFLEPDQYF. The DNA for the CDR3 is TGTGCCAGCAGCTTCCTAGAGCCGGATCAGTATTTT.

V is TRBV5-4 and J is TRBJ2-5; D possibly matches TRBD1 or TRBD2 (5 bases each). The germline V and J ends were trimmed by 4 bases and 2 bases, with 12 bases remaining between them. The CDR3 spans 14 residues. CDR1 and CDR2 (germline): SGHNT, YYREEE (reference sequence). The CDR3 reads CASSAGTVQETQYF. The CDR3 coding sequence is TGTGCCAGCAGCGCTGGGACGGTTCAAGAGACCCAGTACTTC.

CDR3 sequence: CSVTVREKLFF. CDR3 coding DNA: TGCAGTGTGACAGTCCGGGAAAAACTGTTTTTT. This chain uses TRBV20-1 with TRBJ1-4, with a weak D call TRBD1 (5 bases). The V gene lost 7 bases and the J gene lost 8 bases, with 11 bases spanning the gap. CDR3 size: 11 residues. CDR1 is DFQATT and CDR2 is SNEGSKA in the germline V gene (reference sequence).

The table lists this clone with a few counts. The V call is TRBV4-3, the J call TRBJ1-2; 7 nucleotides align to TRBD1. The CDR3 has 15 residues. The germline V gene has CDR1 LGHNA and CDR2 YSLEER. Trimming cost V 4 bases and J 4 bases; bases outside gene matches: 9. This CDR3 reads CASSPQGGAIYGYTF. The CDR3 coding sequence is TGCGCCAGCAGCCCCCAGGGGGGCGCCATCTATGGCTACACCTTC.

J is TRBJ1-2 and V is TRBV3-1 (or the pseudogene TRBV3-2); unclear D gene. The CDR3 contains 12 residues. Trimming took 1 base from V and 8 from J, leaving 8 bases between them. Per germline, CDR1 LGHDT and CDR2 YNNKEL (reference sequence). The CDR3 spells CASSQVGWGYTF. The CDR3, as DNA: TGTGCCAGCAGCCAAGTGGGTTGGGGCTACACCTTC.

V is TRBV7-8 and J is TRBJ1-1; no clear D. Trimming removed 6 bases at V and 0 bases at J, with 11 bases between. CDR3 length: 14 amino acids. Germline lookup yields CDR1 SGHVS and CDR2 FQNEAQ. The CDR3 sequence: CASRPRFMNTEAFF. In nucleotides, the CDR3 is TGTGCCAGCAGGCCCCGATTCATGAACACTGAAGCTTTCTTT. The variable domain in full, with the rest retrieved from reference TRBV7-8 and TRBJ1-1, is GAGVSQSPRYKVAKRGQDVALRCDPISGHVSLFWYQQALGQGPEFLTYFQNEAQLDKSGLPSDRFFAERPEGSVSTLKIQRTQQEDSAVYLCASRPRFMNTEAFFGQGTRLTVV.

The rearrangement uses TRBV7-8 and TRBJ2-1, with 8 positions matching TRBD2. The J segment lost 5 bases and the V segment lost 4 bases, leaving 19 bases of the junction unmatched. CDR3 size: 19 residues. Germline CDR1 is SGHVS and CDR2 is FQNEAQ. The CDR3 nucleotides are TGTGCCAGCAGCTCGGGGGGGGGCGTTAAGTTCGGCGAAGACAATGAGCAGTTCTTC. Translation gives CASSSGGGVKFGEDNEQFF.

This chain uses TRBV19 with TRBJ1-6, with D tentatively TRBD1 (5 bases). V lost 3 bases, J lost 6 bases, and 18 bases lay in between. CDR3 size: 17 residues. Germline V gene sequence: CDR1 LNHDA, CDR2 SQIVND (reference sequence). CDR3 sequence reads: CASSIRDDYRGNSPLHF. Here the CDR3 DNA reads TGTGCCAGTAGTATCCGGGACGACTATCGGGGTAATTCACCCCTCCACTTT.

The V gene is TRBV6-4, the J gene TRBJ1-5; the D is unclear. Germline V gene data show CDR1 as MRHNA and CDR2 as SNTAGT. This CDR3 has 17 residues. Deletions cut 3 bases from V and 7 bases from J, with 22 bases between. The CDR3 region is CASSEFRAGGGGQPQHF. The CDR3 DNA follows: TGTGCCAGCAGTGAGTTCCGGGCAGGTGGTGGTGGCCAGCCCCAGCATTTT.

This chain's CDR3 is CASSPQANQPQHF. The CDR3 DNA is TGTGCCAGCAGCCCGCAGGCCAATCAGCCCCAGCATTTT. The chain links TRBV12-3 or TRBV12-4 to TRBJ1-5; no firm D call. Trimming shortened V by 6 bases and J by 3 bases, and 9 bases separated the two germline ends. CDR3 length: 13 residues.

This chain joins TRBV27 and TRBJ1-1; 10 bases match TRBD1. V trimming: 0 bases; J trimming: 5 bases; junction bases outside the gene matches: 6. CDR3 length equals 16 residues. Germline loops: CDR1 MNHEY, CDR2 SMNVEV (reference sequence). The CDR3 here is CASSLSLGQGWTEAFF. The DNA of the CDR3 is TGTGCCAGCAGTTTATCTCTGGGACAGGGGTGGACTGAAGCTTTCTTT.

The V and J genes are TRBV7-9 and TRBJ1-1, with D uncertain. V was shortened by 5 bases and J by 4 bases, with 11 bases between the two germline ends. Germline V gene data show CDR1 as SEHNR and CDR2 as FQNEAQ (reference sequence). The CDR3 covers 13 residues. The CDR3 DNA reads TGTGCCAGCAGCCCCGACGAGGGCACTGAAGCTTTCTTT. This gives the protein CASSPDEGTEAFF.

The gene calls are TRBV10-1 and TRBJ1-1; D is uncertain. Trimming removed 4 bases from V and 2 bases from J, with 8 bases in between. Germline V gene lookup returns CDR1 WNHNN and CDR2 SYGVQD (reference sequence). The length of the CDR3 is 13 residues. The CDR3: CASSARHNTEAFF. DNA for the CDR3: TGCGCCAGCAGTGCCAGGCATAACACTGAAGCTTTCTTT.

This chain connects TRBV19 to TRBJ1-5; 7 nucleotides match TRBD1. Germline assignment: CDR1 LNHDA and CDR2 SQIVND (reference sequence). V was pared by 3 bases and J by 6 bases, with 8 bases of the junction left unmatched. This CDR3 region has 15 residues. CDR3 sequence (DNA): TGTGCCAGTAGTATCGGGACAGCTCTACCTCAGCCCCAGCATTTT. This gives the protein CASSIGTALPQPQHF. The variable domain in full, completed from reference TRBV19 and TRBJ1-5, reads DGGITQSPKYLFRKEGQNVTLSCEQNLNHDAMYWYRQDPGQGLRLIYYSQIVNDFQKGDIAEGYSVSREKKESFPLTVTSAQKNPTAFYLCASSIGTALPQPQHFGDGTRLSIL.

V and J are TRBV5-6 and TRBJ2-7, with D unresolved. The CDR3 has 18 residues. V lost 5 bases and J 3 bases, leaving 27 bases between the germline ends. Germline CDR1 and CDR2: SGHDT and YYEEEE. The CDR3 coding sequence is TGTGCCAGCAGTTCGCGGTGGGTCCCCGGGCAGTCCGGCTACGAGCAGTACTTC. It encodes CASSSRWVPGQSGYEQYF.

This chain's CDR3 is CASSHRGYYEQYF. The CDR3 DNA sequence: TGTGCCAGCAGCCACCGAGGGTACTACGAGCAGTACTTC. The chain carries TRBV3-1 (or the pseudogene TRBV3-2) and TRBJ2-7; possible D gene TRBD2, 5 bases. Deletions cut 3 bases from V and 3 bases from J, with 9 bases between. The CDR3 extends over 13 amino acids. CDR1 LGHDT and CDR2 YNNKEL come from the germline V gene (reference sequence).

The V and J genes are TRBV27 and TRBJ1-1; TRBD1 might be the D (5 bases). The length of the CDR3 is 14 residues. From germline, CDR1 is MNHEY and CDR2 SMNVEV (reference sequence). V was pared by 2 bases and J by 4 bases, with 11 bases between. CDR3 sequence: CASSLGGGFTEAFF. CDR3 DNA: TGTGCCAGCAGTTTAGGGGGTGGTTTCACTGAAGCTTTCTTT.

The V call is TRBV6-5, the J call TRBJ1-1; possibly TRBD1 for D (6 bases). Per germline, CDR1 MNHEY and CDR2 SVGAGI. V was trimmed by 7 bases and J by 7 bases, leaving 10 bases between them. The CDR3 runs 11 residues. DNA for the CDR3: TGTGCCAGCAACGGACAGTATGAAGCTTTCTTT. This translates into CASNGQYEAFF.

Worth noting for this clone: Other DNA sequences from this sample encode an identical CDR3 as well. This sequence joins TRBV6-5 and TRBJ1-2; no reliable D call. The germline V gene encodes CDR1 MNHEY and CDR2 SVGAGI. The CDR3 covers 11 residues. V gave up 6 bases and J gave up 1 base, with 3 bases separating them. The CDR3, as DNA: TGTGCCAGCAGCCTTAACTATGGCTACACCTTC. Amino acid sequence: CASSLNYGYTF.

The chain uses TRBV9 and TRBJ2-5, with TRBD1 identical over 7 bases. With 2 bases clipped from V and 5 bases from J, the junction kept 9 bases outside the gene matches. Germline V gives CDR1 SGDLS, CDR2 YYNGEE. This CDR3 region has 15 residues. This CDR3 is CASSVWLQGKETQYF. CDR3 nucleotides: TGTGCCAGCAGCGTGTGGTTACAGGGGAAGGAGACCCAGTACTTC.

The CDR3 protein is CASSESLAGGSYEQYF. CDR3 nucleotides: TGTGCCAGCAGTGAATCGCTAGCGGGGGGATCCTACGAGCAGTACTTC. The genes are TRBV6-1 and TRBJ2-7, with TRBD2 matching 11 bases. With 2 bases clipped from V and 1 base from J, the junction kept 4 bases outside the gene matches. Germline-derived CDR1 and CDR2 are MNHNS and SASEGT. This CDR3 spans 16 amino acids.

The sample holds one count of this clone. This chain joins TRBV10-3 and TRBJ2-3; a possible D gene is TRBD1 (6 bases). Germline V gives CDR1 ENHRY, CDR2 SYGVKD. The CDR3 extends over 14 amino acids. V lost 5 bases to trimming and J lost 2 bases, with 11 bases between them. The CDR3 DNA reads as TGTGCCATCAGTCCTCCAGGGGACACAGATACGCAGTATTTT. This codes for CAISPPGDTDTQYF.

This chain connects TRBV10-3 to TRBJ1-2; unclear D gene. V was clipped by 4 bases and J by 7 bases, with 7 bases between them. The germline V gene encodes CDR1 ENHRY and CDR2 SYGVKD. This CDR3 contains 11 residues. DNA of the CDR3: TGTGCCATCAGTGGGGAGAGTGGCTACACCTTC. Amino acid sequence: CAISGESGYTF.

The rearrangement uses TRBV12-3 or TRBV12-4 and TRBJ2-3, with no clear D. V dropped 1 base and J dropped 4 bases, with 6 bases sitting between them. The CDR3 loop spans 13 amino acids. CDR3 in amino acids: CASSLGTSDTQYF. In DNA, the CDR3 is TGTGCCAGCAGTTTAGGGACCTCAGATACGCAGTATTTT.

The chain links TRBV9 to TRBJ1-1; tentatively, D is TRBD1 (5 bases). This CDR3 is built from 15 residues. V gave up 0 bases and J gave up 4 bases, with 13 bases separating them. CDR1 is SGDLS and CDR2 is YYNGEE in the germline V gene. The CDR3 coding sequence is TGTGCCAGCAGCGTAGCGGGGGGACCTTCCACTGAAGCTTTCTTT. Its protein is CASSVAGGPSTEAFF.